The 27 T cell receptor beta chains presented below share a single source sample, sequenced in a study of OX40 agonist ivuxolimab in advanced cancers. Sequencing was performed with immunoSEQ multiplex PCR; in TCRdb, only in-frame clones are kept and a portion is missing. The sample lists about 40,000 clones; around 83% were seen once. The sample consisted of CD4+ or CD8+ T cells sorted from blood, taken in a trial of the OX40 agonist ivuxolimab. The receptors were gathered from an adult with an advanced solid tumor such as melanoma, head and neck, liver or kidney cancer.

CDR3 residues: CASSDYRGGAYF. DNA for the CDR3: TGTGCCAGCAGTGATTACCGGGGCGGGGCGTACTTC. The chain recombines TRBV6-1 with TRBJ2-7; possible D gene TRBD2, 6 bases. Germline CDR1 MNHNS, CDR2 SASEGT. The CDR3 has 12 amino acids. Trimming stripped 3 bases from V and 12 bases from J, with 15 bases between.

This chain connects TRBV21-1 to TRBJ2-3. TRBV21-1 is reported as a pseudogene. This CDR3 region has 17 residues. CDR3 residues: CASSRVSGAQFGDTQYF. The CDR3 DNA is TGTGCCAGCAGCAGGGTCTCTGGCGCCCAGTTTGGAGATACGCAGTATTTT.

The rearrangement links TRBV27 to TRBJ2-2, with TRBD1 as a possible D gene (5 bases). The CDR3 has 17 residues. Germline V gene lookup returns CDR1 MNHEY and CDR2 SMNVEV (reference sequence). V was shortened by 6 bases and J by 1 base, with 18 bases between the two germline ends. The CDR3 loop is CASSDIGAWGNTGELFF. The CDR3 DNA reads as TGTGCCAGCAGCGACATAGGGGCGTGGGGGAACACCGGGGAGCTGTTTTTT.

This rearrangement joins TRBV6-1 to TRBJ2-7; D not certain. Germline loops: CDR1 MNHNS, CDR2 SASEGT. V gave up 7 bases and J gave up 2 bases, with 15 bases separating them. This CDR3 comprises 14 residues. In nucleotides, the CDR3 is TGTGCCAGCATGGATTTGGCGAGAGCCTACGAGCAGTACTTC. It translates to CASMDLARAYEQYF.

V usage is TRBV28 and J usage is TRBJ2-1; TRBD1 agrees at 7 bases. J was trimmed by 4 bases and V by 3 bases; bases with no gene match: 21. This CDR3 region has 20 residues. The V gene's germline CDR1 is MDHEN and CDR2 SYDVKM. CDR3 in DNA: TGTGCCAGCAGTTTTACCCGACGTTCTGAACCGGGACAGCTTTACAATGAGCAGTTCTTC. Amino acids: CASSFTRRSEPGQLYNEQFF.

This chain links TRBV5-1 with TRBJ2-1, with D possibly called TRBD1 or TRBD2 (6 bases each). Germline-derived CDR1 and CDR2 are SGHRS and YFSETQ. Trimming shortened V by 1 base and J by 8 bases, and 19 bases separated the two germline ends. This CDR3 is built from 16 residues. CDR3 nucleotides: TGCGCCAGCAGCTTGCTTTTGGCGTCGGGGGCCGATGAGCAGTTCTTC. Amino acids: CASSLLLASGADEQFF.

This chain links TRBV5-1 with TRBJ2-5; perhaps TRBD2 as D (6 bases). Gene TRBJ2-7 matches the end of the DNA better, so the J call may be wrong. Germline V gene sequence: CDR1 SGHRS, CDR2 YFSETQ. CDR3 length equals 16 residues. As DNA, the CDR3 is TGCGCCAGCAGCTTGGGGACCGGGACTTATCACTACGAGCAGTACTTC. It specifies CASSLGTGTYHYEQYF.

The rearrangement joins TRBV4-3 to TRBJ1-1; D call uncertain. The CDR3 totals 15 residues. CDR1 and CDR2 from the germline V gene are LGHNA and YSLEER. The V end was cut by 1 base, the J end by 1 base, with 10 bases between. The CDR3 DNA reads as TGCGCCAGCAGCCAAGTGGCGGCCGAGAACACTGAAGCTTTCTTT. It encodes CASSQVAAENTEAFF.

The chain couples TRBV19 to TRBJ1-5, with a weak D call TRBD1 (5 bases). V was clipped by 9 bases and J by 6 bases, with 18 bases between them. Germline V CDR1 and CDR2: LNHDA, SQIVND (reference sequence). The CDR3 loop spans 14 amino acids. The CDR3 spells CASSLAGDGQPQHF. DNA of the CDR3: TGTGCCAGCAGCTTGGCCGGGGACGGTCAGCCCCAGCATTTT.

This clone has just one count. This chain joins TRBV4-2 and TRBJ2-7, with D perhaps matching TRBD1 (6 bases). The CDR3 extends over 16 amino acids. The ends were cut back, 0 bases at V and 1 base at J, with 13 bases in the middle. Germline V lookup: CDR1 LGHNA, CDR2 YNFKEQ. DNA for the CDR3: TGTGCCAGCAGCCAAGAGTACCAGGGGTTATCCTACGAGCAGTACTTC. This encodes CASSQEYQGLSYEQYF.

This clone is a singleton in its sample. The chain combines TRBV14 with TRBJ2-7; the D gene is possibly TRBD2 (6 bases). The CDR3 length is 13 residues. V shed 3 bases and J shed 6 bases, with 12 bases lying between them. Germline V gene lookup returns CDR1 SGHDN and CDR2 FVKESK. The CDR3 DNA is TGTGCCAGCAGCCAGGGCGGGGTGGGCGAGCAGTACTTC. Translation gives CASSQGGVGEQYF.

The genes are TRBV4-3 and TRBJ2-1; no clear D. The CDR3 extends over 13 amino acids. Trimming removed 0 bases from V and 10 bases from J, with 10 bases in between. Germline V CDR1 and CDR2: LGHNA, YSLEER. The CDR3 is CASSQDRSPEQFF. CDR3 nucleotides: TGCGCCAGCAGCCAAGATCGTTCGCCGGAGCAGTTCTTC.

This clone was seen more than once but under ten times. The V and J genes are TRBV6-4 and TRBJ2-2; the D is unclear. The ends were cut back, 5 bases at V and 0 bases at J, with 10 bases in the middle. The CDR3 totals 15 residues. CDR1 is MRHNA and CDR2 is SNTAGT in the germline V gene. CDR3 DNA sequence: TGTGCCAGCAGTTTAGGGTCAGCGAACACCGGGGAGCTGTTTTTT. It codes for CASSLGSANTGELFF.

Turning to this clone: The sample holds other DNA sequences that translate to the same CDR3. The V and J genes are TRBV7-9 and TRBJ2-3; D is possibly TRBD2 (6 bases). Germline CDR1 SEHNR, CDR2 FQNEAQ (reference sequence). V lost 1 base to trimming and J lost 4 bases, with 6 bases between them. This CDR3 is 13 amino acids long. The CDR3, as DNA: TGTGCCAGCAGCTTAGGGGGGGCAGATACGCAGTATTTT. As protein: CASSLGGADTQYF.

This clone has ten or more counts. This chain uses TRBV29-1 with TRBJ2-7; the D gene could be TRBD1 or TRBD2 (5 bases each). The ends were cut back, 3 bases at V and 9 bases at J, with 18 bases in the middle. CDR3 length: 13 residues. Germline V gives CDR1 SQVTM, CDR2 ANQGSEA. CDR3 bases: TGCAGCGTTGATCGCAGGGACGCTACGAGGCAGTACTTC. Residues: CSVDRRDATRQYF.

With respect to this clone: One end of the junction is discordant with germline, which a read error may explain. The chain employs TRBV29-1 and TRBJ2-3, with D possibly being TRBD2 (5 bases). This CDR3 is built from 15 residues. The V gene's germline CDR1 is SQVTM and CDR2 ANQGSEA. As DNA, the CDR3 is TGCAGCGTAGAAGGAGGCACGACCAGCACAGATACGCAGTATTTT. Translating it yields CSVEGGTTSTDTQYF.

This chain connects TRBV4-1 to TRBJ2-7, with D perhaps being TRBD1 or TRBD2 (5 bases each). The CDR3 consists of 14 residues. Trimming cost V 4 bases and J 2 bases, with 12 bases left between them. Germline loops: CDR1 MGHRA, CDR2 YSYEKL. Here the CDR3 DNA reads TGCGCCAGCAGCCCCACCGGGACGCCCTACGAGCAGTACTTC. Translated, it gives CASSPTGTPYEQYF.

This rearrangement joins TRBV28 to TRBJ2-7, with 7 positions matching TRBD2. This CDR3 is built from 13 residues. The V gene end was trimmed by 6 bases and the J gene end by 2 bases; junction bases not matched to a gene: 4. Germline CDR1 and CDR2: MDHEN and SYDVKM. The CDR3 region is CASSRTSAYEQYF. The CDR3 nucleotides are TGTGCCAGCAGCCGAACTAGCGCCTACGAGCAGTACTTC.

This clone has more than one count but fewer than ten. This sequence joins TRBV7-2 and TRBJ2-4; TRBD2 agrees at 9 bases. The length of the CDR3 is 15 residues. Trimming took 5 bases from V and 7 from J; bases not matched to a gene: 9. The germline CDR1 and CDR2 sequences are SGHTA and FQGNSA. The CDR3 DNA reads TGTGCCAGCAGCCCCGGGACTAGCCTATGGAACATTCAGTACTTC. Its translation: CASSPGTSLWNIQYF.

The chain joins TRBV19 to TRBJ2-2, with no clear D. Germline lookup yields CDR1 LNHDA and CDR2 SQIVND (reference sequence). The CDR3 is 15 amino acids. The V gene lost 1 base and the J gene lost 4 bases, with 10 bases spanning the gap. CDR3 protein: CASSIAGVVTGELFF. CDR3 nucleotide sequence: TGTGCCAGTAGTATAGCTGGAGTAGTCACCGGGGAGCTGTTTTTT.

This clone was picked up many times. The chain recombines TRBV5-1 with TRBJ2-3, with TRBD1 matching 10 bases. V was pared by 3 bases and J by 2 bases, with 3 bases of the junction left unmatched. The CDR3 spans 15 residues. Germline V gives CDR1 SGHRS, CDR2 YFSETQ. This CDR3 is CASSSGQGHTDTQYF. CDR3 nucleotide sequence: TGCGCCAGCAGCTCGGGACAGGGGCACACAGATACGCAGTATTTT.

CDR3 in amino acids: CASSVYQDNTEAFF. In DNA form, the CDR3 reads TGTGCCAGCAGCGTATACCAGGACAACACTGAAGCTTTCTTT. The chain has TRBV9 and TRBJ1-1, with unresolved D. Germline values: CDR1 SGDLS, CDR2 YYNGEE. The CDR3 has 14 residues. With 1 base removed from V and 2 bases from J, the gap between germline ends came to 9 bases.

The CDR3 protein is CASSPGTGYGYTF. The CDR3 nucleotides read TGCGCCAGCAGTCCGGGTACTGGGTATGGCTACACCTTC. The chain recombines TRBV10-1 with TRBJ1-2; no clear D. The CDR3 consists of 13 residues. Germline values: CDR1 WNHNN, CDR2 SYGVQD (reference sequence). V lost 5 bases and J 5 bases, leaving 12 bases between the germline ends.

This clone was seen a few times. The same CDR3 also results from other DNA sequences found in this sample. The chain employs TRBV6-1 and TRBJ1-5; no clear D. Per germline, CDR1 MNHNS and CDR2 SASEGT. Trimming pared 3 bases from V and 3 bases from J, leaving 12 bases between. CDR3 length: 15 residues. The CDR3 sequence is CASSELRGNNQPQHF. DNA for the CDR3: TGTGCCAGCAGTGAGTTGAGAGGGAACAATCAGCCCCAGCATTTT.

The rearrangement joins TRBV9 to TRBJ1-1, with a weak D call TRBD1 (5 bases). The germline V gene encodes CDR1 SGDLS and CDR2 YYNGEE. V was shortened by 6 bases and J by 2 bases, with 17 bases between the two germline ends. This CDR3 comprises 15 residues. CDR3: CASTLGPNSNTEAFF. The CDR3 bases are TGTGCCAGCACCCTGGGGCCCAACTCAAACACTGAAGCTTTCTTT. Looking up the rest from reference TRBV9 and TRBJ1-1 gives the full variable domain: DSGVTQTPKHLITATGQRVTLRCSPRSGDLSVYWYQQSLDQGLQFLIQYYNGEERAKGNILERFSAQQFPDLHSELNLSSLELGDSALYFCASTLGPNSNTEAFFGQGTRLTVV.

The chain has TRBV21-1 and TRBJ1-5. TRBV21-1 is a listed pseudogene. The CDR3 has 17 residues. CDR3 DNA: TGTGCCAGCAGCAAAGAGCCCTGGGGTATTCGGGATCAGCCCCAGCATTTT. Its translation: CASSKEPWGIRDQPQHF.

The CDR3, as DNA: TGTGCCAGCTCACCACCGGCCCAGCGGACGAACACCGGGGAGCTGTTTTTT. Its translation: CASSPPAQRTNTGELFF. This chain uses TRBV18 with TRBJ2-2, with D tentatively TRBD2 (5 bases). V lost 0 bases and J lost 0, with 11 bases in between. This CDR3 has 17 amino acids. The germline CDR1 and CDR2 sequences are KGHSH and LQKENI.